Shown below are 17 T cell receptor beta chains from a single sample sequenced in a study of cytomegalovirus exposure and HLA in healthy donors. The primer mix had 60 Vbeta and 13 Jbeta primers. Assay used: immunoSEQ multiplex PCR; TCRdb lists only in-frame clones, some missing. The repertoire holds fewer than 200,000 clones, 80% seen once, with roughly 9.7% in the top ten. Sample: PBMCs. These receptors all stem from a man younger than 35 in good health and CMV-seropositive.

The J gene is TRBJ1-1, the V gene TRBV4-3, with D unclear. The germline gives CDR1 LGHNA, CDR2 YSLEER. This CDR3 contains 14 residues. Trimming stripped 5 bases from V and 2 bases from J, with 12 bases between. The CDR3 loop reads CASSMNQANTEAFF. Written as DNA, the CDR3 is TGCGCCAGCAGCATGAATCAGGCTAACACTGAAGCTTTCTTT.

V gene TRBV13 combines with J gene TRBJ2-7; 10 bases agree with TRBD1. The trim removed 5 bases at V and 2 bases at J, leaving 6 bases unmatched. Looked up from germline, CDR1 is PRHDT and CDR2 is FYEKMQ (reference sequence). CDR3 length: 15 residues. CDR3 nucleotides: TGTGCCAGCAGCCAAACCGGGACAGGGGCCTACGAGCAGTACTTC. Translating gives CASSQTGTGAYEQYF.

This clone has just a few counts. This chain links TRBV14 with TRBJ1-2; possibly TRBD1 for D (6 bases). Germline CDR1 SGHDN, CDR2 FVKESK. This CDR3 region has 16 residues. Trimming removed 4 bases at V and 2 bases at J, with 17 bases between. The CDR3: CASSPLFGRGNYGYTF. CDR3 DNA: TGTGCCAGCAGCCCGTTGTTTGGGAGGGGGAACTATGGCTACACCTTC.

This chain connects TRBV2 to TRBJ1-6; no firm D call. The CDR3 has 16 amino acids. Germline loops: CDR1 SNHLY, CDR2 FYNNEI. Trimming removed 6 bases from V and 4 bases from J, with 16 bases in between. The CDR3 protein is CASRAGSLGYNSPLHF. For the CDR3, the DNA is TGTGCCAGCAGGGCCGGGTCCTTAGGTTATAATTCACCCCTCCACTTT. Based on the CDR3 plus reference TRBV2 and TRBJ1-6, the full variable domain is EPEVTQTPSHQVTQMGQEVILRCVPISNHLYFYWYRQILGQKVEFLVSFYNNEISEKSEIFDDQFSVERPDGSNFTLKIRSTKLEDSAMYFCASRAGSLGYNSPLHFGNGTRLTVT.

The CDR3 here is CASSESMGPSGRGTGELFF. The CDR3 DNA is TGCGCCAGCAGTGAGTCAATGGGACCTAGCGGGAGAGGGACCGGGGAGCTGTTTTTT. This sequence joins TRBV10-1 and TRBJ2-2; TRBD2 agrees at 10 bases. This CDR3 is 19 amino acids long. V gave up 0 bases and J gave up 5 bases; unmatched junction bases: 12. Germline V gene data show CDR1 as WNHNN and CDR2 as SYGVQD (reference sequence).

The V and J genes are TRBV27 and TRBJ2-1; 7 nucleotides match TRBD1. CDR1 and CDR2 (germline): MNHEY, SMNVEV (reference sequence). The CDR3 covers 15 residues. After removal of 3 bases from V and 4 bases from J, the junction contained 6 bases not matched to a gene. CDR3 sequence: CASSFDRAPYNEQFF. In DNA, the CDR3 is TGTGCCAGCAGTTTCGACAGGGCTCCTTACAATGAGCAGTTCTTC.

The J gene is TRBJ1-1, the V gene TRBV5-1; D is possibly TRBD1 (5 bases). Germline-derived CDR1 and CDR2 are SGHRS and YFSETQ. CDR3 length: 17 amino acids. Trimming removed 0 bases at V and 1 base at J, with 16 bases between. Written as DNA, the CDR3 is TGCGCCAGCAGCTTGGGTCAGGGTATGGCGTGGAACACTGAAGCTTTCTTT. Translating it yields CASSLGQGMAWNTEAFF.

This chain uses TRBV5-8 with TRBJ2-3; unclear D gene. The length of the CDR3 is 13 residues. Deletions cut 1 base from V and 2 bases from J, with 5 bases between. Germline V lookup: CDR1 SGHTS, CDR2 YDEGEE. CDR3: CASSLYNTDTQYF. CDR3 bases: TGTGCCAGCAGCTTGTACAACACAGATACGCAGTATTTT.

The chain employs TRBV27 and TRBJ1-5, with D unresolved. Germline lookup yields CDR1 MNHEY and CDR2 SMNVEV (reference sequence). The CDR3 runs to 13 residues. Trimming shortened V by 10 bases and J by 0 bases, and 10 bases separated the two germline ends. The CDR3 coding sequence is TGTGCCACCGCAACTTATAGCAATCAGCCCCAGCATTTT. As protein: CATATYSNQPQHF.

The chain employs TRBV2 and TRBJ2-1; D call uncertain. Germline values: CDR1 SNHLY, CDR2 FYNNEI. V was shortened by 8 bases and J by 0 bases, with 8 bases between the two germline ends. This CDR3 is 13 amino acids long. The CDR3 sequence: CASAAYSYNEQFF. The CDR3 nucleotides are TGTGCCAGCGCGGCTTACTCCTACAATGAGCAGTTCTTC.

This sequence joins TRBV5-6 and TRBJ2-3; 9 positions match TRBD2. The CDR3 covers 15 residues. V shed 4 bases, J shed 1 base, and the junction held 4 bases outside the gene matches. CDR1 and CDR2 from the germline V gene are SGHDT and YYEEEE. CDR3 protein: CASSPIAGGTDTQYF. CDR3 nucleotide sequence: TGTGCCAGCAGCCCGATAGCGGGGGGCACAGATACGCAGTATTTT.

The J gene is TRBJ2-7, the V gene TRBV21-1; TRBD2, the table's D call, lacks a check against the DNA. TRBV21-1 is classified as a pseudogene. The CDR3 has 16 residues. CDR3 sequence: CASGPGLAGVNYEQYF. Written as DNA, the CDR3 is TGTGCCAGCGGGCCGGGACTAGCGGGGGTGAACTACGAGCAGTACTTC.

The chain carries TRBV2 and TRBJ1-5; 9 nucleotides match TRBD1. CDR1 is SNHLY, CDR2 FYNNEI, per germline. CDR3 length equals 16 residues. The V segment lost 3 bases and the J segment 4 bases; nucleotides outside the gene matches: 7. The CDR3 loop is CASSEGYRGRNQPQHF. In DNA form, the CDR3 reads TGTGCCAGCAGTGAGGGTTACAGGGGGCGGAATCAGCCCCAGCATTTT.

This clone came up once. This chain uses TRBV7-8 with TRBJ2-7; 11 positions match TRBD2. The V and J ends lost 5 bases and 6 bases, in that order; junction bases with no gene match: 9. CDR3 length: 15 amino acids. Germline values: CDR1 SGHVS, CDR2 FQNEAQ. The CDR3 sequence is CASSPKALAGGEQYF. The CDR3 DNA reads TGTGCCAGCAGCCCTAAGGCGCTAGCGGGAGGCGAGCAGTACTTC.

The chain carries TRBV5-1 and TRBJ1-1, with D perhaps TRBD1 (5 bases). The CDR3 contains 16 residues. The V gene's germline CDR1 is SGHRS and CDR2 YFSETQ. V gave up 0 bases and J gave up 0 bases, with 12 bases separating them. CDR3 loop: CASSLAGYPMNTEAFF. CDR3 nucleotide sequence: TGCGCCAGCAGCTTGGCAGGGTACCCCATGAACACTGAAGCTTTCTTT.

The chain recombines TRBV27 with TRBJ2-3, with TRBD2 as a possible D gene (6 bases). This CDR3 is built from 17 residues. Germline V gene data show CDR1 as MNHEY and CDR2 as SMNVEV (reference sequence). V was pared by 2 bases and J by 3 bases, with 18 bases between. The CDR3 here is CASSLGAGPPRTDTQYF. The CDR3 DNA reads as TGTGCCAGCAGTTTAGGGGCGGGACCCCCTAGGACAGATACGCAGTATTTT.

V is TRBV19 and J is TRBJ2-3; 13 bases map to TRBD2. This CDR3 comprises 17 residues. CDR1 is LNHDA, CDR2 SQIVND, per germline (reference sequence). V shed 5 bases, J shed 5 bases, and the junction held 10 bases outside the gene matches. The chain's CDR3 is CASSADSRTSGGDTQYF. The CDR3 DNA is TGTGCCAGTAGTGCCGACTCAAGGACTAGCGGGGGAGATACGCAGTATTTT.